A single sample is the source of the 17 T cell receptor beta chains below, sequenced in a study of CD8+ T cells in alopecia areata. Extracted RNA was reverse transcribed into cDNA, the sequencing template. Sequencing used immunoSEQ multiplex PCR; TCRdb keeps in-frame clones, though not all of them. Of about 210,000 clones in the sample, over 60% were seen once. Stated treatment: oral pan-JAK inhibitor, 5-10 mg twice daily. Sequenced here: CD4+ T cells sorted from blood, sampled at week 4, from a patient treated with tofacitinib. The receptors stem from a human donor with alopecia areata.

The J gene is TRBJ2-2, the V gene TRBV5-1; D unresolved. This CDR3 has 14 amino acids. V was cut by 0 bases and J by 5 bases, with 8 bases left in between. Germline V gene lookup returns CDR1 SGHRS and CDR2 YFSETQ. CDR3 residues: CASSLVSTTGELFF. CDR3 DNA: TGCGCCAGCAGCTTGGTGTCGACTACCGGGGAGCTGTTTTTT.

The chain uses TRBV25-1 and TRBJ2-7, with D possibly matching TRBD2 (5 bases). Germline CDR1 MGHDK, CDR2 SYGVNS. V was clipped by 6 bases and J by 5 bases, with 11 bases between them. CDR3 size: 12 residues. The DNA of the CDR3 is TGTGCCAGCAGCCTAAGCGGCGACGAGCAGTACTTC. Protein sequence: CASSLSGDEQYF.

CDR3 sequence (DNA): TGTGCCAGCAGCTTGGGGGGAAGGGACAGAGGGAACTATGGCTACACCTTC. Its translation is CASSLGGRDRGNYGYTF. The genes are TRBV5-4 and TRBJ1-2; TRBD1 aligns across 7 bases. This CDR3 comprises 17 residues. V lost 0 bases to trimming and J lost 2 bases; unmatched junction nucleotides: 10. Looked up from germline, CDR1 is SGHNT and CDR2 is YYREEE (reference sequence). The full variable domain, its missing parts supplied by reference TRBV5-4 and TRBJ1-2, is ETGVTQSPTHLIKTRGQQVTLRCSSQSGHNTVSWYQQALGQGPQFIFQYYREEENGRGNFPPRFSGLQFPNYSSELNVNALELDDSALYLCASSLGGRDRGNYGYTFGSGTRLTVV.

This clone has ten or more counts. The genes are TRBV7-2 and TRBJ1-5; tentative D call: TRBD1 (5 bases). Between the trimmed V and J ends, which lost 2 bases and 1 base, there was a span of 12 bases. The CDR3 loop spans 16 amino acids. In germline, CDR1 is SGHTA, CDR2 FQGNSA. CDR3 amino acids: CASSLRRGDSNQPQHF. The CDR3 DNA follows: TGTGCCAGCAGCTTAAGGAGGGGCGACAGCAATCAGCCCCAGCATTTT. Full variable domain (outside the CDR3, taken from reference TRBV7-2 and TRBJ1-5): GAGVSQSPSNKVTEKGKDVELRCDPISGHTALYWYRQSLGQGLEFLIYFQGNSAPDKSGLPSDRFSAERTGGSVSTLTIQRTQQEDSAVYLCASSLRRGDSNQPQHFGDGTRLSIL.

This rearrangement joins TRBV30 to TRBJ1-3; no reliable D call. Between the trimmed V and J ends, which lost 6 bases and 1 base, there was a span of 7 bases. The CDR3 loop spans 12 amino acids. Germline V lookup: CDR1 GTSNPN, CDR2 SVGIG (reference sequence). The CDR3 DNA follows: TGTGCCTGCGGGCTATCTGGAAACACCATATATTTT. It is translated as CACGLSGNTIYF.

The chain has TRBV2 and TRBJ2-1, with 11 bases fitting TRBD2. The CDR3 extends over 15 amino acids. Germline V CDR1 and CDR2: SNHLY, FYNNEI. V lost 7 bases to trimming and J lost 4 bases; unmatched junction nucleotides: 6. The CDR3 DNA sequence: TGTGCCAGCAATCTAGCGGGGGGCCAATACAATGAGCAGTTCTTC. This translates into CASNLAGGQYNEQFF. Full variable domain (outside the CDR3, taken from reference TRBV2 and TRBJ2-1): EPEVTQTPSHQVTQMGQEVILRCVPISNHLYFYWYRQILGQKVEFLVSFYNNEISEKSEIFDDQFSVERPDGSNFTLKIRSTKLEDSAMYFCASNLAGGQYNEQFFGPGTRLTVL.

The genes are TRBV2 and TRBJ2-3; D is ambiguous. Germline V gene sequence: CDR1 SNHLY, CDR2 FYNNEI. The ends were cut back, 5 bases at V and 0 bases at J, with 6 bases in the middle. The CDR3 has 13 residues. Here the CDR3 DNA reads TGTGCCAGCAGTCTGGACAGCACAGATACGCAGTATTTT. Amino acid sequence: CASSLDSTDTQYF.

This chain links TRBV5-1 with TRBJ1-2; no definite D call. The germline gives CDR1 SGHRS, CDR2 YFSETQ. Trimming left V 4 bases short and J 4 bases short, with 14 bases between. CDR3 length: 14 amino acids. CDR3 bases: TGCGCCAGCAGCCCGTTAGGTGCCTCCTATGGCTACACCTTC. This encodes CASSPLGASYGYTF.

The chain couples TRBV6-5 to TRBJ2-1; weak D call: TRBD2 (5 bases). Germline loops: CDR1 MNHEY, CDR2 SVGAGI. Trimming pared 8 bases from V and 9 bases from J, leaving 17 bases between. The CDR3 totals 13 residues. The DNA of the CDR3 is TGTGCCAGCGGAGGACCCACCTGGGGTGAGCAGTTCTTC. Its protein is CASGGPTWGEQFF.

V is TRBV6-5 and J is TRBJ1-1; D ambiguous. V was trimmed by 6 bases and J by 0 bases, leaving 5 bases between them. Germline lookup yields CDR1 MNHEY and CDR2 SVGAGI. The length of the CDR3 is 12 residues. The CDR3 here is CASSHLNTEAFF. The CDR3, as DNA: TGTGCCAGCAGCCATTTGAACACTGAAGCTTTCTTT.

The V call is TRBV30, the J call TRBJ1-3; D is perhaps TRBD1 (5 bases). CDR3 length equals 13 residues. CDR1 is GTSNPN and CDR2 is SVGIG in the germline V gene (reference sequence). V was trimmed by 2 bases and J by 3 bases, leaving 8 bases between them. The CDR3 reads CAWSQGLGNTIYF. DNA of the CDR3: TGTGCCTGGAGTCAGGGACTTGGAAACACCATATATTTT. Filled out from reference TRBV30 and TRBJ1-3, the complete variable domain reads SQTIHQWPATLVQPVGSPLSLECTVEGTSNPNLYWYRQAAGRGLQLLFYSVGIGQISSEVPQNLSASRPQDRQFILSSKKLLLSDSGFYLCAWSQGLGNTIYFGEGSWLTVV.

The chain links TRBV19 to TRBJ2-7; D might be TRBD2 (5 bases). Per germline, CDR1 LNHDA and CDR2 SQIVND (reference sequence). The CDR3 totals 13 residues. Trimming removed 2 bases from V and 2 bases from J, with 7 bases in between. CDR3 nucleotide sequence: TGTGCCAGTAGTATAAGGGAGACCTACGAGCAGTACTTC. As protein: CASSIRETYEQYF.

The chain links TRBV18 to TRBJ1-1; D is possibly TRBD1 (6 bases). V shed 0 bases and J shed 1 base, with 9 bases lying between them. CDR1 and CDR2 (germline): KGHSH, LQKENI. CDR3 length equals 15 residues. The CDR3 loop reads CASSPPTGPNTEAFF. For the CDR3, the DNA is TGTGCCAGCTCACCACCGACAGGACCGAACACTGAAGCTTTCTTT.

The V call is TRBV6-5, the J call TRBJ1-5, with D tentatively TRBD1 (5 bases). The germline V and J ends were trimmed by 4 bases and 6 bases, with 10 bases remaining between them. The CDR3 extends over 13 amino acids. Germline CDR1 and CDR2: MNHEY and SVGAGI. CDR3 protein: CASSSTGGQPQHF. CDR3 in DNA: TGTGCCAGCAGTTCAACGGGGGGTCAGCCCCAGCATTTT.

This sequence joins TRBV2 and TRBJ2-1, with D possibly matching TRBD1 (5 bases). This CDR3 spans 15 amino acids. Trimming removed 5 bases from V and 0 bases from J, with 11 bases in between. Germline V gene data show CDR1 as SNHLY and CDR2 as FYNNEI. The CDR3 loop is CASSQDSASYNEQFF. CDR3 bases: TGTGCCAGCAGTCAAGACAGCGCCTCCTACAATGAGCAGTTCTTC.

Only one count was recorded for this clone. This chain joins TRBV11-2 and TRBJ1-6, with D maybe TRBD1 (6 bases). V shed 6 bases and J shed 8 bases, with 17 bases lying between them. Per the germline V gene, CDR1 is SGHAT and CDR2 is FQNNGV. This CDR3 contains 15 residues. The CDR3 reads CASRSWGAQHSPLHF. The CDR3 coding sequence is TGTGCCAGCAGAAGCTGGGGGGCTCAACATTCACCCCTCCACTTT.

The gene calls are TRBV7-8 and TRBJ1-5; D is ambiguous. This CDR3 has 12 amino acids. V was clipped by 5 bases and J by 15 bases, with 17 bases between them. Per germline, CDR1 SGHVS and CDR2 FQNEAQ. CDR3 sequence: CASSIKPPLRHF. In DNA, the CDR3 is TGTGCCAGCAGCATAAAACCCCCCTTACGGCATTTT.